Below, 2 T cell receptor beta chains from the same sample are listed, as sequenced in a study of T cells in localized non-small cell lung cancer. Some clones are missing from TCRdb's copy, which holds only in-frame ones; the method was immunoSEQ multiplex PCR. The sample lists approximately 100,000 clones, just over 90% occurring once. The source material was PBMCs, sampled before any cancer treatment. The receptors were gathered from a woman aged 35-75 years with stage II squamous cell lung carcinoma.

V gene TRBV5-5 combines with J gene TRBJ2-1, with D possibly TRBD1 on 5 matching bases. Trimming took 4 bases from V and 1 from J, leaving 15 bases between them. CDR3 length: 16 residues. Germline values: CDR1 SGHKS, CDR2 YYEKEE (reference sequence). The CDR3 bases are TGTGCCAGCAGCCCTCGACAGTTCTCATCCTACAATGAGCAGTTCTTC. It specifies CASSPRQFSSYNEQFF.

J is TRBJ2-1 and V is TRBV19; TRBD2 aligns across 16 bases. Germline-derived CDR1 and CDR2 are LNHDA and SQIVND (reference sequence). Trimming removed 6 bases from V and 9 bases from J; junction bases left unmatched: 5. This CDR3 has 15 residues. The CDR3 loop is CASSGTSGRATEQFF. The DNA for the CDR3 is TGTGCCAGTAGCGGGACTAGCGGGAGGGCCACTGAGCAGTTCTTC.